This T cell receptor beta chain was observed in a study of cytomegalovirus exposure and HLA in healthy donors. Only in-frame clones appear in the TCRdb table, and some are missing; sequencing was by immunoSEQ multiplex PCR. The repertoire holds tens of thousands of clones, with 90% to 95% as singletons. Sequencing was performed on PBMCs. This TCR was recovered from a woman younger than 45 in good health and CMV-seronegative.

CDR3 sequence (DNA): TGTGCCAGCAGTAAATCAGGAACCGGGGAGCTGTTTTTT. Translating gives CASSKSGTGELFF. This sequence joins TRBV6-6 and TRBJ2-2; D ambiguous. The CDR3 covers 13 residues. Germline loops: CDR1 MNHNY, CDR2 SVGAGI (reference sequence). V was shortened by 5 bases and J by 5 bases, with 9 bases between the two germline ends.